Below, 24 T cell receptor beta chains from the same sample are listed, as sequenced in a study of T cell responses to AZD1222 COVID-19 vaccine. Measured with immunoSEQ multiplex PCR; TCRdb has only the in-frame clones, and not every one. The sample carries approximately 170,000 clones, 70% to 90% recorded once. Specimen: peripheral blood, collected 28 days after the second AZD1222 dose. The source of these receptors is an adult who received the AZD1222 COVID-19 vaccine.

This clone was recorded once. The J gene is TRBJ1-4, the V gene TRBV5-1; no reliable D call. Germline-derived CDR1 and CDR2 are SGHRS and YFSETQ. The CDR3 totals 14 residues. V was pared by 0 bases and J by 5 bases, with 8 bases between. CDR3 loop: CASSLVLGNEKLFF. The CDR3 DNA follows: TGCGCCAGCAGCTTGGTCCTAGGCAATGAAAAACTGTTTTTT.

The rearrangement joins TRBV19 to TRBJ2-1; the D gene is possibly TRBD1 (6 bases). V gave up 3 bases and J gave up 3 bases, with 15 bases separating them. Germline V lookup: CDR1 LNHDA, CDR2 SQIVND (reference sequence). CDR3 length equals 16 residues. DNA of the CDR3: TGTGCCAGTAGTATCGATTCCGGGACACTCTACAATGAGCAGTTCTTC. Amino acid sequence: CASSIDSGTLYNEQFF. The complete variable domain, with remaining parts taken from reference TRBV19 and TRBJ2-1, reads DGGITQSPKYLFRKEGQNVTLSCEQNLNHDAMYWYRQDPGQGLRLIYYSQIVNDFQKGDIAEGYSVSREKKESFPLTVTSAQKNPTAFYLCASSIDSGTLYNEQFFGPGTRLTVL.

As for this clone: The junction and the germline gene differ at one end; a read error may be behind it. The chain recombines TRBV3-1 (or the pseudogene TRBV3-2) with TRBJ1-5; TRBD1 agrees at 8 bases. Per germline, CDR1 LGHDT and CDR2 YNNKEL (reference sequence). This CDR3 region has 15 residues. CDR3 coding DNA: TGTGCCAGCAGGCAAGCCGGGACAGGAGATCAGCCCCAGCATTTT. Protein product: CASRQAGTGDQPQHF.

V gene TRBV7-2 combines with J gene TRBJ2-7; tentatively, D is TRBD2 (6 bases). Per the germline V gene, CDR1 is SGHTA and CDR2 is FQGNSA. The CDR3 length is 16 residues. V was clipped by 2 bases and J by 5 bases, with 19 bases between them. The CDR3 spells CASSLQEGPPTHEQYF. DNA for the CDR3: TGTGCCAGCAGCTTACAGGAGGGCCCTCCTACTCACGAGCAGTACTTC.

This clone was observed a few times. The CDR3 DNA is TGTGCCAGCAGTGACCCAGGGACGGAAATGAGCTCCTATAATTCACCCCTCCACTTT. It yields the protein CASSDPGTEMSSYNSPLHF. The chain recombines TRBV27 with TRBJ1-6, with TRBD1 as a possible D gene (5 bases). This CDR3 has 19 amino acids. V was trimmed by 5 bases and J by 0 bases, leaving 20 bases between them. Germline V gives CDR1 MNHEY, CDR2 SMNVEV (reference sequence).

The rearrangement links TRBV2 to TRBJ1-5, with 7 bases matching TRBD1. This CDR3 comprises 15 residues. Germline V gene sequence: CDR1 SNHLY, CDR2 FYNNEI. Trimming at V came to 6 bases and at J to 2 bases, leaving 7 bases not matched to a gene. CDR3 sequence reads: CASSVQGLGNQPQHF. The CDR3 coding sequence is TGTGCCAGCAGCGTACAGGGGCTCGGCAATCAGCCCCAGCATTTT. The full variable domain, with the rest looked up from reference TRBV2 and TRBJ1-5, is EPEVTQTPSHQVTQMGQEVILRCVPISNHLYFYWYRQILGQKVEFLVSFYNNEISEKSEIFDDQFSVERPDGSNFTLKIRSTKLEDSAMYFCASSVQGLGNQPQHFGDGTRLSIL.

This clone is a singleton in its sample. Other DNA sequences of this sample code for an identical CDR3. The chain joins TRBV29-1 to TRBJ1-5, with TRBD1 matching 7 bases. The J segment lost 4 bases and the V segment lost 4 bases, leaving 1 base of the junction unmatched. The CDR3 is 12 residues long. The V gene's germline CDR1 is SQVTM and CDR2 ANQGSEA. The CDR3 sequence: CSVGDSNQPQHF. In DNA form, the CDR3 reads TGCAGCGTTGGGGACAGTAATCAGCCCCAGCATTTT.

V usage is TRBV12-5 and J usage is TRBJ1-3; no clear D gene. Trimming took off 3 bases at V and 4 bases at J, with 10 bases between the two ends. There are 14 residues in the CDR3. Germline V gives CDR1 LGHNT, CDR2 FRNRAP. CDR3 protein: CASGLSPIGNTIYF. The DNA of the CDR3 is TGTGCTAGTGGTTTAAGTCCGATCGGAAACACCATATATTTT.

The chain is built from TRBV10-2 and TRBJ2-2; D uncertain. Germline V gives CDR1 WSHSY, CDR2 SAAADI. Trimming cost V 5 bases and J 0 bases, with 7 bases left between them. This CDR3 is 14 amino acids long. The CDR3 region has the DNA TGCGCCAGCAGTAGGTCACCGAACACCGGGGAGCTGTTTTTT. Translating gives CASSRSPNTGELFF.

This sequence joins TRBV12-3 or TRBV12-4 and TRBJ2-5; no definite D call. V was clipped by 3 bases and J by 5 bases, with 4 bases between them. The CDR3 extends over 11 amino acids. CDR3 DNA sequence: TGTGCCAGCAGTTTTCACGAGACCCAGTACTTC. Its translation is CASSFHETQYF.

The chain is built from TRBV11-2 and TRBJ2-1, with 10 bases matching TRBD2. This CDR3 contains 16 residues. V lost 1 base to trimming and J lost 5 bases; unmatched junction nucleotides: 5. Germline CDR1 is SGHAT and CDR2 is FQNNGV. CDR3 DNA: TGTGCCAGCAGCTTAGGAACTAGCGGGGCGAACAATGAGCAGTTCTTC. It codes for CASSLGTSGANNEQFF. Full variable domain (outside the CDR3, taken from reference TRBV11-2 and TRBJ2-1): EAGVAQSPRYKIIEKRQSVAFWCNPISGHATLYWYQQILGQGPKLLIQFQNNGVVDDSQLPKDRFSAERLKGVDSTLKIQPAKLEDSAVYLCASSLGTSGANNEQFFGPGTRLTVL.

The genes are TRBV10-2 and TRBJ2-7, with D possibly matching TRBD1 (5 bases). CDR1 and CDR2 from the germline V gene are WSHSY and SAAADI. Trimming cost V 9 bases and J 6 bases, with 21 bases left between them. The CDR3 contains 14 residues. The DNA for the CDR3 is TGCGCCAGTAGGTCAGGGAATATGCACTCCGAGCAGTACTTC. Translating gives CASRSGNMHSEQYF.

The CDR3 DNA reads as TGCGCCAGCAGCCAAGGCTCCGGGGAGCTGTTTTTT. This translates into CASSQGSGELFF. The rearrangement links TRBV4-3 to TRBJ2-2; D gene uncertain. V was trimmed by 1 base and J by 6 bases, leaving 3 bases between them. Per the germline V gene, CDR1 is LGHNA and CDR2 is YSLEER. The CDR3 has 12 residues.

The chain carries TRBV18 and TRBJ2-1, with 11 positions matching TRBD2. The V segment lost 6 bases and the J segment 0 bases; nucleotides outside the gene matches: 4. CDR3 length: 16 amino acids. CDR1 KGHSH and CDR2 LQKENI come from the germline V gene. CDR3 residues: CASSYGTSGSYNEQFF. The CDR3 DNA reads TGTGCCAGCTCCTATGGGACTAGCGGCTCCTACAATGAGCAGTTCTTC.

In this sample, this clone turned up a few times. This chain joins TRBV6-5 and TRBJ2-3, with a weak D call TRBD2 (6 bases). This CDR3 has 15 amino acids. Trimming removed 10 bases at V and 3 bases at J, with 20 bases between. Per the germline V gene, CDR1 is MNHEY and CDR2 is SVGAGI. Here the CDR3 DNA reads TGTGCCACCCGGCGGAGGGAACGACCAACAGATACGCAGTATTTT. Translating gives CATRRRERPTDTQYF.

Here the CDR3 DNA reads TGTGCCAGTAGTATTTTAACAGGGTGGGGTGAGCAGTTCTTC. This codes for CASSILTGWGEQFF. J is TRBJ2-1 and V is TRBV19, with D perhaps matching TRBD1 (6 bases). CDR3 size: 14 residues. Germline values: CDR1 LNHDA, CDR2 SQIVND (reference sequence). V lost 3 bases and J 9 bases, leaving 15 bases between the germline ends.

The rearrangement uses TRBV27 and TRBJ2-3, with 10 bases fitting TRBD2. CDR1 and CDR2 (germline): MNHEY, SMNVEV (reference sequence). Trimming took 8 bases from V and 5 from J; bases not matched to a gene: 19. The CDR3 sequence is 18 residues long. CDR3 amino acids: CASGFLGGAGGPKDTQYF. The CDR3 DNA is TGTGCCAGCGGCTTCTTAGGGGGAGCGGGGGGGCCGAAAGATACGCAGTATTTT.

The V and J genes are TRBV19 and TRBJ1-6; 7 positions agree with TRBD1. Germline V gene data show CDR1 as LNHDA and CDR2 as SQIVND (reference sequence). V dropped 8 bases and J dropped 0; count of bases not matched to a gene: 4. There are 15 residues in the CDR3. The CDR3, as DNA: TGTGCCAGTCACAGGGGAAGCTCCTATAATTCACCCCTCCACTTT. This encodes CASHRGSSYNSPLHF.

The genes are TRBV9 and TRBJ1-3; D might be TRBD1 (5 bases). CDR1 SGDLS and CDR2 YYNGEE come from the germline V gene. The CDR3 consists of 16 residues. V lost 0 bases and J 0 bases, leaving 10 bases between the germline ends. The CDR3 bases are TGTGCCAGCAGCGTAGGAGAGGGGATCTCTGGAAACACCATATATTTT. This sequence encodes CASSVGEGISGNTIYF.

The CDR3 nucleotides read TGTGCCAGCAGCCCCGGGACTCCCAATACGCAGTATTTT. It is translated as CASSPGTPNTQYF. The genes are TRBV7-9 and TRBJ2-3; D might be TRBD2 (6 bases). V gave up 5 bases and J gave up 7 bases, with 13 bases separating them. This CDR3 has 13 amino acids. From germline, CDR1 is SEHNR and CDR2 FQNEAQ (reference sequence).

This clone appeared once. The V gene is TRBV2, the J gene TRBJ1-2; D call uncertain. The CDR3 totals 15 residues. CDR1 SNHLY and CDR2 FYNNEI come from the germline V gene. Trimming stripped 2 bases from V and 7 bases from J, with 17 bases between. CDR3 protein: CASSESRSQPSGYTF. CDR3 DNA sequence: TGTGCCAGCAGTGAATCGCGTTCACAGCCCTCTGGCTACACCTTC.

This chain connects TRBV23-1 to TRBJ2-7; D ambiguous. TRBV23-1 is known as an ORF, though its function is uncertain. V gave up 8 bases and J gave up 2 bases, with 10 bases separating them. CDR3 length: 12 residues. For the CDR3, the DNA is TGCGCCAGCCCCCCGTCTGCCTACGAGCAGTACTTC. It encodes CASPPSAYEQYF.

This chain links TRBV19 with TRBJ1-6, with a tentative D call TRBD1 (5 bases). The V gene's germline CDR1 is LNHDA and CDR2 SQIVND (reference sequence). This CDR3 contains 14 residues. V lost 1 base and J lost 5, with 6 bases in between. For the CDR3, the DNA is TGTGCCAGTAGTATAGCAGGGAATAATTCACCCCTCCACTTT. Translation: CASSIAGNNSPLHF.

The chain has TRBV6-4 and TRBJ1-2; D is possibly TRBD1 (5 bases). Trimming pared 5 bases from V and 2 bases from J, leaving 21 bases between. The CDR3 spans 17 residues. The germline CDR1 and CDR2 sequences are MRHNA and SNTAGT. CDR3 residues: CASSTEEPGQKNYGYTF. The CDR3 nucleotides are TGTGCCAGCAGTACGGAGGAACCGGGGCAGAAGAACTATGGCTACACCTTC.